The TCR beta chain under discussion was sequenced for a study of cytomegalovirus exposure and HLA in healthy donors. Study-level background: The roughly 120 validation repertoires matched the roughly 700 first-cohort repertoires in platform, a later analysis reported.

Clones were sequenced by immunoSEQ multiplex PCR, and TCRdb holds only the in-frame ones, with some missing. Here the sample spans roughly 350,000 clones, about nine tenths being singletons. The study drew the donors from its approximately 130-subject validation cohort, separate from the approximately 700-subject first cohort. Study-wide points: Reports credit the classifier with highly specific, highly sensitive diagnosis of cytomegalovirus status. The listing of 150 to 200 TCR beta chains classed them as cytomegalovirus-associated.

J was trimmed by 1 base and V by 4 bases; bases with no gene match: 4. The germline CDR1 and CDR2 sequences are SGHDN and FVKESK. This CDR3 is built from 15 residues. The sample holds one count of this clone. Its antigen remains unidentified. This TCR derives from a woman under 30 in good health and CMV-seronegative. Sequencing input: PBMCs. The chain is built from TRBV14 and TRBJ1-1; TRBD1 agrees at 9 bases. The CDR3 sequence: CASSRWDRENTEAFF. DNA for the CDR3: TGTGCCAGCAGCCGGTGGGACAGGGAGAACACTGAAGCTTTCTTT.